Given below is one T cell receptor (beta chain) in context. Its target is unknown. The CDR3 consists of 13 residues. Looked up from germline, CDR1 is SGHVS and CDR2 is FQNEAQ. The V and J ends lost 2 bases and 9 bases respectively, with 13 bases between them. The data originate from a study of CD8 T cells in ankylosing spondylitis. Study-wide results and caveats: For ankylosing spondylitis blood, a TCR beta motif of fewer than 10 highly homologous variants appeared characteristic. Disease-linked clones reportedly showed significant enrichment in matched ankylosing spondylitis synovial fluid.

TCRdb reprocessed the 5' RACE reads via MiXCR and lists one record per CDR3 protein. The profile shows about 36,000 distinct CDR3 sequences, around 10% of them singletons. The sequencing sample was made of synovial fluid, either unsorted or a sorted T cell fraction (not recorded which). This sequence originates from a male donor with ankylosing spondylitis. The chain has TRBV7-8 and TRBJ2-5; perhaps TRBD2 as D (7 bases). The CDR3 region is CASSLLEGGAQYF. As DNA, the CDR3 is TGTGCCAGCAGCTTACTCGAGGGGGGGGCCCAGTACTTC.